This TCR beta chain was captured by sequencing in a study of shared clonotypes between healthy human individuals (dated by TCRdb to between 2020 and 2021). Regarding the study in general: The cohort included a few men and a couple of women between 18 and 49 years of age. For each donor, three plates each were used for CD4 naive and CD4 memory, two plates were used for CD8 naive, and one plate was used for CD8 memory. The study deeply sequenced blood TCR repertoires of about 5 healthy adults to estimate repertoire size and the extent of clonotype sharing between individuals. To increase sequencing depth and limit assay-specific biases, different laboratories used diverse techniques to prepare libraries and sequence TCR repertoires. Between about 0.94 and 10 billion PBMCs per donor were obtained by leukapheresis. Broad study findings and their caveats: Estimated clonotype richness was generally larger for naive than for memory subsets. Rarefaction of sorted-subset datasets indicated incomplete sequencing despite the large sequencing depth. Compared with non-shared clonotypes, clonotypes shared by all four sorted-subset donors had higher generation probabilities. About 5% of naive CD4, 3.5% of naive CD8, around 2.3% of memory CD4, and roughly 0.4% of memory CD8 clonotypes were shared across several donors. The genetic and exposure-history diversity represented was limited by the small number of donors. Pairwise subsampling indicated that sequencing depth was expected to affect the degree of clonotype sharing among donors. Sampling was restricted to blood, and TCR repertoires in tissues likely differ from the TCR repertoires found in blood.

Using the deep immunoSEQ assay, TCR CDR3 regions were amplified from genomic DNA by multiplex PCR. Extracted genomic DNA from each cell subset was spread evenly across all wells of several immunoSEQ 96-well plates, with each plate serving as a replicate. For sorted subsets, roughly 200 ng genomic DNA, equal to 30,000 to 35,000 T cell genomes, was loaded into each replicate PCR. Purified libraries were measured with a Qubit 3.0 fluorometer, size-checked on a Bioanalyzer 2100, and measured again with the KAPA Library Quantification kit. Every immunoSEQ 96-well plate was sequenced on a dedicated single-read 150-cycle Illumina NextSeq 550 flow cell. The source study handled its data this way. Because only junctional sequences without quality scores were contained in the immunoSEQ output, filtering matching that applied to full-length reads could not be performed. Sequences were annotated with PyIR, a Python wrapper for IgBLAST v1.9, and V/J genes and CDR3 were assigned using IMGT germline references. Reads were filtered out if the reads had weak V/J assignments (E-value above 1e-6), no CDR3, stop codons, out-of-frame junctions, or ambiguous translated residues. V3J clonotypes were defined as sequences sharing the same inferred V gene, J gene, and CDR3 amino acid sequence. Percentage overlap between repertoires was computed as shared unique clonotypes divided by the size of the smaller repertoire. RTK rarefaction, the Chao1 estimator, and Recon v2.1 estimates of unobserved clonotypes were used to assess repertoire richness. OLGA was used to compute generation probabilities for all TCRbeta clonotypes that the gDNA method yielded from four donors. TCRdb stores this immuneACCESS table with in-frame sequences only. Part of the clones is absent; in the studies checked, under half of the shortfall reflects unresolved V genes, and no reason is known for the rest. The V and J calls and clone size are taken from that table; D and trimming were inferred from the DNA. The sample table contains about 2 million clones; only one count was recorded for about 95% of them. Around 1.1% of the sample is held by the ten biggest clonotypes.

The germline ends are 9 bases apart after V is trimmed by 0 bases and J by 0 bases. From the cysteine through the phenylalanine, the CDR3 covers 15 amino acids. Of all the DNA, just the CDR3 is kept, 45 bases in frame from base 1. From a lookup of the germline V gene, CDR1 and CDR2 are MNHEY and SVGAGI. For the CD8 naive samples, CD45RO-negative cells were positively selected for CCR7, yielding a CD45RA+CCR7+ population from which TemRA cells were excluded. Healthy HIV-negative adults with no recently reported acute infections or vaccinations were included as donors. Every donor was a Caucasian adult residing in Nashville, Tennessee, USA. After blood collection by leukapheresis, PBMCs were isolated using Ficoll-Histopaque density gradient centrifugation and then cryopreserved in the vapor phase of liquid nitrogen. Analytical flow cytometry was used to check the purity and quantity of every magnetically sorted T cell population. Genomic DNA was isolated from each sorted fraction and quantified by UV absorbance on a Nanodrop 2000c.

As for this clone: Its recognized antigen is unknown. The record has no base qualities; no much larger clone is one base away. The sample has other DNA sequences that encode this CDR3 too.

The sequence links TRBV6-5 to TRBJ2-7, with TRBD2 tentatively as D gene (5 bases match). The sequenced sample consisted of naive CD8+ T cells sorted from blood. The cell subset or site label, as the study defines it: CD45RA+CCR7+. This receptor was identified in a man in his late teens or twenties in good health. The DNA reads as follows: TGTGCCAGCAGTTACTCGGGGAGAAGCTCCTACGAGCAGTACTTC. The translation is CASSYSGRSSYEQYF.